This T cell receptor (beta chain) was captured in a study of blood T cell repertoires in COVID-19. Study information: The United States, Italy and Spain provided the acute and convalescent COVID-19 samples. The analysed material was cDNA or gDNA that came from T cells, B-cell-depleted T cells, or PBMCs.

As handled by the study authors: Estimated nucleated cell counts came from reference gene primer amplification. Profiling relied on immunoSEQ multiplex PCR, and the TCRdb table lists in-frame clones only, not all of them. V and J calls and clone size are those listed in that table; D and trimming were worked out from the DNA. The sample records roughly 160,000 clones, around 84% being singletons. Those enrolled in Seattle joined during active infection and were followed longitudinally afterward. The CDR3 totals 13 residues. V was shortened by 5 bases and J by 2 bases, with 9 bases between the two germline ends. Germline V gene data show CDR1 as SGHAT and CDR2 as FQNNGV.

The chain employs TRBV11-2 and TRBJ1-2, with D unresolved. The sample taken for sequencing was peripheral blood. The sequence came from a man aged 55-75 years with COVID-19, enrolled during active disease. As DNA, the CDR3 is TGTGCCAGCAGCGAGACACCAAACTATGGCTACACCTTC. This gives the protein CASSETPNYGYTF. Full variable domain (missing parts from reference TRBV11-2 and TRBJ1-2): EAGVAQSPRYKIIEKRQSVAFWCNPISGHATLYWYQQILGQGPKLLIQFQNNGVVDDSQLPKDRFSAERLKGVDSTLKIQPAKLEDSAVYLCASSETPNYGYTFGSGTRLTVV.